The 23 T cell receptor beta chains below were found in one sample sequenced in a study of post-analysis software for immune sequencing data. These TCRs are of unknown antigen specificity. Unique-molecular-identifier-tagged TCR beta cDNA libraries were used. TCRdb passed the PCR reads through MiXCR, listing each CDR3 protein once. Of roughly 800,000 distinct CDR3 sequences in the sample, about half are singletons; the top ten hold 4.9%. Study-level points and caveats: Among several TRBV segments more frequent in patients than controls were TRBV5-6, TRBV5-1 and TRBV20-1.

The sequenced sample consisted of blood. These receptors were collected from a girl aged 10-17 years with multiple sclerosis.

This clonotype was seen only a few times. The junction shows a germline mismatch at one end, possibly a read error. The J gene is TRBJ2-2, the V gene TRBV29-1; 7 bases map to TRBD1. The CDR3 spans 14 residues. Germline-derived CDR1 and CDR2 are SQVTM and ANQGSEA. CDR3 region: CSVAGTDYTGERFF. The DNA of the CDR3 is TGCAGCGTTGCAGGGACAGATTACACCGGGGAGCGGTTTTTT.

This clonotype was recorded a few times. The genes are TRBV20-1 and TRBJ2-5, with D possibly being TRBD1 (5 bases). The J call is in doubt because the DNA end fits TRBJ2-7 better. From germline, CDR1 is DFQATT and CDR2 SNEGSKA (reference sequence). CDR3 length: 15 amino acids. This CDR3 is CSARKIGQRIYEQYF. CDR3 DNA: TGCAGTGCTAGAAAGATTGGACAAAGGATCTACGAGCAGTACTTC.

The chain recombines TRBV7-9 with TRBJ2-5; the D call may be TRBD1 or TRBD2 (5 bases each). CDR3 length: 15 amino acids. Germline CDR1 and CDR2: SEHNR and FQNEAQ (reference sequence). Between the trimmed V and J ends, which lost 4 bases and 1 base, there was a span of 13 bases. The CDR3 coding sequence is TGTGCCAGCAGCTCTAGTAGTGGGACCCAAGAGACCCAGTACTTC. As protein: CASSSSSGTQETQYF.

The chain couples TRBV4-2 to TRBJ2-4, with 9 bases lining up with TRBD2. The CDR3 loop spans 17 amino acids. The V gene's germline CDR1 is LGHNA and CDR2 YNFKEQ. V shed 0 bases and J 1 base; nucleotides not matched to a gene: 4. This chain's CDR3 is CASSQDLAGEAKNIQYF. In DNA, the CDR3 is TGTGCCAGCAGCCAAGACTTAGCGGGAGAGGCCAAAAACATTCAGTACTTC.

J is TRBJ1-2 and V is TRBV29-1, with TRBD1 identical over 11 bases. Germline values: CDR1 SQVTM, CDR2 ANQGSEA. The CDR3 runs to 14 residues. J was trimmed by 8 bases and V by 6 bases; bases with no gene match: 11. CDR3 in amino acids: CSVETGTGGRGYTF. Here the CDR3 DNA reads TGCAGCGTCGAAACCGGGACAGGGGGACGAGGCTACACCTTC.

This clonotype was seen only a few times. The chain carries TRBV28 and TRBJ2-7, with D possibly TRBD2 on 5 matching bases. CDR3 length: 16 residues. CDR1 and CDR2 (germline): MDHEN, SYDVKM. Trimming cost V 3 bases and J 3 bases, with 18 bases left between them. The CDR3 nucleotides read TGTGCCAGCAGTTTCCCTCTCATGACGGGAATCTACGAGCAGTACTTC. Translation: CASSFPLMTGIYEQYF.

The chain employs TRBV10-3 and TRBJ2-5; D perhaps matches TRBD2 (6 bases). The DNA end is more similar to TRBJ2-7, so the J call may be wrong. Germline CDR1 and CDR2: ENHRY and SYGVKD. The CDR3 covers 16 residues. The CDR3 DNA reads as TGTGCCATCAGTGCCTCCTCAGAGGCTAGCGCCAACGAGCAGTACTTC. Its protein product is CAISASSEASANEQYF.

V is TRBV29-1 and J is TRBJ2-1, with a weak D call TRBD2 (5 bases). The CDR3 is made up of 13 amino acids. The germline CDR1 and CDR2 sequences are SQVTM and ANQGSEA. V gave up 8 bases and J gave up 6 bases, with 17 bases separating them. The CDR3 reads CSYQLANSNEQFF. CDR3 bases: TGCAGCTACCAGCTAGCAAATTCCAATGAGCAGTTCTTC.

The rearrangement links TRBV11-3 to TRBJ1-4; D unresolved. The CDR3 extends over 12 amino acids. Germline loops: CDR1 SGHNT, CDR2 YENEEA. Trimming pared 1 base from V and 10 bases from J, leaving 7 bases between. The CDR3 sequence: CASSLGRGKLFF. DNA of the CDR3: TGTGCCAGCAGCTTAGGCCGGGGAAAACTGTTTTTT.

The chain links TRBV15 to TRBJ2-1; D not resolved. The CDR3 length is 13 residues. CDR1 is LNHNV, CDR2 YYDKDF, per germline (reference sequence). Trimming took off 1 base at V and 4 bases at J, with 5 bases between the two ends. The CDR3 protein is CATSRVTYNEQFF. The CDR3 DNA is TGTGCCACCAGCAGAGTAACGTACAATGAGCAGTTCTTC.

The chain is built from TRBV7-2 and TRBJ1-6, with D possibly matching TRBD1 (5 bases). This CDR3 region has 17 residues. The germline V gene has CDR1 SGHTA and CDR2 FQGNSA. V was clipped by 5 bases and J by 7 bases, with 21 bases between them. CDR3 loop: CASSRGAERVENSPLHF. In DNA, the CDR3 is TGTGCCAGCAGCCGAGGGGCGGAGAGGGTCGAGAATTCACCCCTCCACTTT. The entire variable domain, with the rest obtained from reference TRBV7-2 and TRBJ1-6, is as follows: GAGVSQSPSNKVTEKGKDVELRCDPISGHTALYWYRQSLGQGLEFLIYFQGNSAPDKSGLPSDRFSAERTGGSVSTLTIQRTQQEDSAVYLCASSRGAERVENSPLHFGNGTRLTVT.

This chain connects TRBV2 to TRBJ2-5; 9 bases fit TRBD2. Judging by the DNA end, TRBJ2-7 fits better; the J call may be wrong. Germline CDR1 SNHLY, CDR2 FYNNEI. The CDR3 is 13 amino acids. CDR3 amino acids: CASSVAGDGEQYF. The CDR3 DNA is TGTGCCAGCAGTGTAGCGGGAGACGGCGAGCAGTACTTC.

This clonotype occurred many times. V is TRBV9 and J is TRBJ1-2; TRBD1 might be the D (5 bases). The V and J ends lost 0 bases and 2 bases respectively, with 8 bases between them. The CDR3 covers 14 residues. Germline CDR1 SGDLS, CDR2 YYNGEE. For the CDR3, the DNA is TGTGCCAGCAGCGTAGGGGGGATGAACTATGGCTACACCTTC. This codes for CASSVGGMNYGYTF.

A few counts support this clonotype. The chain is built from TRBV7-3 and TRBJ1-2, with a weak D call TRBD1 (5 bases). Per the germline V gene, CDR1 is SGHTA and CDR2 is FQGTGA. The CDR3 consists of 16 residues. The V and J ends lost 1 base and 4 bases respectively, with 16 bases between them. Here the CDR3 DNA reads TGTGCCAGCAGCTTAAACTCGACAGAAACCAGCTATGGCTACACCTTC. Translating it yields CASSLNSTETSYGYTF.

This clonotype appeared a few times. The V call is TRBV6-5, the J call TRBJ2-7; TRBD2 aligns across 14 bases. In germline, CDR1 is MNHEY, CDR2 SVGAGI. V gave up 4 bases and J gave up 4 bases; unmatched junction bases: 12. This CDR3 contains 18 residues. In DNA form, the CDR3 reads TGTGCCAGCAGTTCGATAGGGGGGACTAGCGGGAGCGGGTACGAGCAGTACTTC. Encoded protein: CASSSIGGTSGSGYEQYF.

The chain employs TRBV5-6 and TRBJ2-4; perhaps TRBD1 as D (7 bases). Trimming left V 3 bases short and J 8 bases short, with 9 bases between. Germline CDR1 SGHDT, CDR2 YYEEEE. This CDR3 has 12 amino acids. This CDR3 reads CASSSRGDIQYF. As DNA, the CDR3 is TGTGCCAGCAGCTCCAGGGGGGACATTCAGTACTTC.

This clonotype was counted a few times. The chain recombines TRBV13 with TRBJ2-3; D possibly matches TRBD1 or TRBD2 (5 bases each). The CDR3 is 16 residues long. Germline V gene lookup returns CDR1 PRHDT and CDR2 FYEKMQ (reference sequence). Trimming stripped 4 bases from V and 2 bases from J, with 16 bases between. CDR3 bases: TGTGCCAGCAGCTCGTCCGGGACGGGGTACACAGATACGCAGTATTTT. Encoded protein: CASSSSGTGYTDTQYF.

This clonotype was observed a few times. This chain connects TRBV29-1 to TRBJ1-1; maybe TRBD1 (6 bases). Trimming pared 6 bases from V and 3 bases from J, leaving 20 bases between. Germline CDR1 reads SQVTM; CDR2 reads ANQGSEA. This CDR3 region has 15 residues. CDR3 nucleotide sequence: TGCAGCGTGCAACTGCGGGGGGGGCTCGACACTGAAGCTTTCTTT. Translated: CSVQLRGGLDTEAFF.

The chain uses TRBV28 and TRBJ1-2; D is perhaps TRBD1 (6 bases). Germline values: CDR1 MDHEN, CDR2 SYDVKM. The CDR3 consists of 14 residues. Trimming took 3 bases from V and 7 from J, leaving 15 bases between them. CDR3 protein: CASSFPPTGAGYTF. CDR3 in DNA: TGTGCCAGCAGTTTCCCGCCCACGGGGGCTGGCTACACCTTC.

This sequence joins TRBV20-1 and TRBJ2-1; weak D call: TRBD1 (7 bases). V lost 0 bases and J 3 bases, leaving 15 bases between the germline ends. The germline V gene encodes CDR1 DFQATT and CDR2 SNEGSKA (reference sequence). The CDR3 is 16 amino acids. CDR3 sequence: CSARDQGEAYYNEQFF. In nucleotides, the CDR3 is TGCAGTGCTAGAGACCAGGGGGAGGCTTACTACAATGAGCAGTTCTTC.

The V call is TRBV2, the J call TRBJ2-7; D remains ambiguous. V was cut by 3 bases and J by 3 bases, with 6 bases left in between. The CDR3 loop spans 12 amino acids. CDR1 and CDR2 (germline): SNHLY, FYNNEI. CDR3 coding DNA: TGTGCCAGCAGTGATCGATACTACGAGCAGTACTTC. This gives the protein CASSDRYYEQYF.

The sample holds one count of this clonotype. The CDR3 here is CATGRSSYNSPLHF. In DNA, the CDR3 is TGTGCCACGGGGAGGAGCTCCTATAATTCACCCCTCCACTTT. This sequence joins TRBV15 and TRBJ1-6; D unclear. V lost 9 bases, J lost 0 bases, and 9 bases lay in between. Germline loops: CDR1 LNHNV, CDR2 YYDKDF (reference sequence). The CDR3 loop spans 14 amino acids.

The chain carries TRBV15 and TRBJ2-7, with D tentatively TRBD1 (6 bases). CDR1 LNHNV and CDR2 YYDKDF come from the germline V gene (reference sequence). This CDR3 contains 15 residues. Trimming shortened V by 0 bases and J by 2 bases, and 11 bases separated the two germline ends. The CDR3 region has the DNA TGTGCCACCAGCAGAGATCGAACAGGGACCTACGAGCAGTACTTC. It translates to CATSRDRTGTYEQYF.